This is a list of T cell receptor beta chains from one sample in a study of OX40 agonist ivuxolimab in advanced cancers. TCRdb keeps only in-frame clones here, not all; method: immunoSEQ multiplex PCR. The data show 55,000 to 70,000 clones, approximately 81% seen once. Sequenced here: CD4+ or CD8+ T cells sorted from blood, sampled in a trial of the OX40 agonist ivuxolimab. These TCRs come from an adult with an advanced solid tumor such as melanoma, head and neck, liver or kidney cancer. CDR3s include the opening cysteine and the closing phenylalanine or tryptophan. Fields, in order: D gene, J gene, V gene, clone size, CDR3 DNA, CDR3 protein. A D gene is named only where the DNA matches it firmly. Clone size is given for some rows only: seen once, a few or many times, or a class if the clone is expanded.

NA	TRBJ1-1	TRBV7-3	once	TGTGCCAGCAGCCGGTCCGAGGACACTGAAGCTTTCTTT	CASSRSEDTEAFF
NA	TRBJ2-5	TRBV9	NA	TGTGCCAGCAGCCTTAGTCCGGGGTCCTACGAGACCCAGTACTTC	CASSLSPGSYETQYF
TRBD1	TRBJ1-4	TRBV19	NA	TGTGCCAGTAGTATTCTACAGGGGGCGGCTGAAAAACTGTTTTTT	CASSILQGAAEKLFF
NA	TRBJ1-2	TRBV30	NA	TGTGCCTGGCTGACCGGGGGCTATGGCTACACCTTC	CAWLTGGYGYTF
NA	TRBJ1-5	TRBV18	NA	TGTGCCAGCTCACCAATAGGAAATAGCAATCAGCCCCAGCATTTT	CASSPIGNSNQPQHF
TRBD1	TRBJ1-4	TRBV5-4	NA	TGTGCCAGCAGCATCGACAGGGAAGGAAAACTGTTTTTT	CASSIDREGKLFF
NA	TRBJ1-6	TRBV6-5	NA	TGTGCCAGCTCAGGGGCCATCCATAATTCACCCCTCCACTTT	CASSGAIHNSPLHF
TRBD1	TRBJ2-7	TRBV29-1	NA	TGCAGCGTTGGAACAGGGGGCGCCTACGAGCAGTACTTC	CSVGTGGAYEQYF
TRBD1	TRBJ2-5	TRBV7-9	NA	TGTGCCAGCAGCTTCATGACAGGGGGCGCAGAGACCCAGTACTTC	CASSFMTGGAETQYF
NA	TRBJ1-6	TRBV30	NA	TGTGCCTGTGAGGGAACCTATAATTCACCCCTCCACTTT	CACEGTYNSPLHF
NA	TRBJ2-5	TRBV30	once	TGTGCCTGGAGCAAGTGGGGGGAGACCCAGTACTTC	CAWSKWGETQYF
NA	TRBJ1-3	TRBV4-1	few	TGCGCCAGCAGTCCAGGGAGGAGAAACACCATATATTTT	CASSPGRRNTIYF
TRBD1	TRBJ1-2	TRBV27	NA	TGTGCCAGCAGTTTGTGGCAGGGGGCGAATGGCTACACCTTC	CASSLWQGANGYTF
NA	TRBJ1-4	TRBV6-1	few	TGTGCCAGCAGCGGGGGAGGGGTTTGGGAAAAACTGTTTTTT	CASSGGGVWEKLFF
NA	TRBJ1-2	TRBV6-6	few	TGTGCCAGCAGTTACACCGACTCCTATGGCTACACCTTC	CASSYTDSYGYTF
TRBD1	TRBJ1-1	TRBV7-9	NA	TGTGCCAGCAGCTTAGGGGGGGACAGGGCCGCCACTGAAGCTTTCTTT	CASSLGGDRAATEAFF